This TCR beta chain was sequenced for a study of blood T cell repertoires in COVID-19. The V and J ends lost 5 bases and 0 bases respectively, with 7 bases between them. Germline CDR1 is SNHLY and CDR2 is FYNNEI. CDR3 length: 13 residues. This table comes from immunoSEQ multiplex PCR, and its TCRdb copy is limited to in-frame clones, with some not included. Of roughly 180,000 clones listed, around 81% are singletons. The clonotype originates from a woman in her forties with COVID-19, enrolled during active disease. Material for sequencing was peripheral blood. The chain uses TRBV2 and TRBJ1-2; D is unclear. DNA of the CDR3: TGTGCCAGCAGTATACAAGCTAACTATGGCTACACCTTC. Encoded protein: CASSIQANYGYTF. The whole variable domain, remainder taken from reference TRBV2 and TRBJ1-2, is EPEVTQTPSHQVTQMGQEVILRCVPISNHLYFYWYRQILGQKVEFLVSFYNNEISEKSEIFDDQFSVERPDGSNFTLKIRSTKLEDSAMYFCASSIQANYGYTFGSGTRLTVV.